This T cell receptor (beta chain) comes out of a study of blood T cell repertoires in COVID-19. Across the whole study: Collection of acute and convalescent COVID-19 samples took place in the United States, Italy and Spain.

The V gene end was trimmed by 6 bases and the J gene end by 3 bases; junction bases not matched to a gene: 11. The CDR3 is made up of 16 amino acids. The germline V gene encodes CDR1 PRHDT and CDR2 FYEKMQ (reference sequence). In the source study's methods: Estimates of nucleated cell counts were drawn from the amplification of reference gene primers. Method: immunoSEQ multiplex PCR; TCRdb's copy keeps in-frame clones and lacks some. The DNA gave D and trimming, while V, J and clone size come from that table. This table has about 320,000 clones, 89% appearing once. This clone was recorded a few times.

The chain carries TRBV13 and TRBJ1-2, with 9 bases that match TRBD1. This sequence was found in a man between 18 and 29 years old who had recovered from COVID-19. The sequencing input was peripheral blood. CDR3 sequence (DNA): TGTGCCAGCAGTTTGAAACAGGGGGCTCAGGACTATGGCTACACCTTC. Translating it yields CASSLKQGAQDYGYTF.